This entry is about one T cell receptor (beta chain). Its specificity is not known. The same CDR3 can be traced to other DNA sequences in this sample. The data derive from a study of beta chain features in type 1 diabetes. The study's findings and limits: Among patients with Type 1 diabetes, TCRB CDR3s were moderately but significantly shorter in every one of the four CD4+ subsets.

Germline V CDR1 and CDR2: GTSNPN, SVGIG (reference sequence). V lost 1 base and J lost 5, with 8 bases in between. The CDR3 runs 12 residues. Since all of the isolated RNA was reverse transcribed, expressed TCRB transcripts were what got sequenced. TCRdb's table, derived via immunoSEQ multiplex PCR, lists solely in-frame clones and lacks some. The data contain around 350,000 clones, roughly 13% of them seen just once; the ten biggest clones take up 0.017%. This chain uses TRBV30 with TRBJ2-5; possible D gene TRBD2, 5 bases. Sequencing was performed on naive CD4+ T cells from blood. The source of this sequence is a man younger than 35 in good health. This CDR3 is CAWSGPGETQYF. The CDR3 bases are TGTGCCTGGAGTGGGCCGGGGGAGACCCAGTACTTC. Looking up the rest from reference TRBV30 and TRBJ2-5 gives the full variable domain: SQTIHQWPATLVQPVGSPLSLECTVEGTSNPNLYWYRQAAGRGLQLLFYSVGIGQISSEVPQNLSASRPQDRQFILSSKKLLLSDSGFYLCAWSGPGETQYFGPGTRLLVL.